This T cell receptor (beta chain) emerged from a study of molecular identifiers for immune sequencing clone quantification. Study outcomes and limitations: Clones above 20 RNA copies held over 98% of effector molecules, under 1% in naive cells.

Source material for naive CD8 libraries was roughly 18,000 to 1,000,000 sorted cells, with 10%, 30% or 50% RNA. TCRdb redid the calling of the PCR reads with MiXCR, one entry per CDR3 protein. The sample holds about 320,000 distinct CDR3 sequences, 20% to 25% seen once. The CDR3 contains 14 residues. The ends were cut back, 2 bases at V and 2 bases at J, with 7 bases in the middle. Per the germline V gene, CDR1 is SGHAT and CDR2 is FQNNGV. This clonotype showed up many times. Its target is not known. What was sequenced was naive CD8+ T cells from blood, with Jurkat cell RNA spiked in. Documented subset: FACS-sorted CD8+CD4-CCR7+CD45RA+ naive T cells. The rearrangement uses TRBV11-2 and TRBJ2-4; no clear D gene. This TCR came from a human donor in good health. Some libraries in this study had Jurkat cell RNA spiked in. The CDR3 reads CASSLFVSKNIQYF. CDR3 DNA: TGTGCCAGCAGCTTATTTGTATCCAAAAACATTCAGTACTTC. Together with reference TRBV11-2 and TRBJ2-4, the CDR3 gives the full variable domain: EAGVAQSPRYKIIEKRQSVAFWCNPISGHATLYWYQQILGQGPKLLIQFQNNGVVDDSQLPKDRFSAERLKGVDSTLKIQPAKLEDSAVYLCASSLFVSKNIQYFGAGTRLSVL.